One sample yielded the 14 T cell receptor beta chains listed below, sequenced in a study of T cell responses to AZD1222 COVID-19 vaccine. TCRdb keeps only in-frame clones here, not all; method: immunoSEQ multiplex PCR. The sample lists 130,000 to 150,000 clones; about nine tenths were seen once. Sequencing used peripheral blood, obtained 28 days after the second AZD1222 dose. Receptors were obtained from an adult who received the AZD1222 COVID-19 vaccine.

This sequence joins TRBV28 and TRBJ2-5; D tentatively fits TRBD1 or TRBD2 (6 bases each). The CDR3 is 14 residues long. Germline V gene data show CDR1 as MDHEN and CDR2 as SYDVKM. Trimming stripped 6 bases from V and 1 base from J, with 12 bases between. Written as DNA, the CDR3 is TGTGCCAGCAGCCTCGGGGGCAGCCAAGAGACCCAGTACTTC. It encodes CASSLGGSQETQYF.

The chain combines TRBV24-1 with TRBJ2-1; D gene ambiguous. The CDR3 consists of 13 residues. Germline V gene data show CDR1 as KGHDR and CDR2 as SFDVKD. V dropped 4 bases and J dropped 8 bases, with 11 bases sitting between them. The CDR3 loop reads CATSEVNRHEQFF. The CDR3 DNA is TGTGCCACCAGTGAAGTGAACCGCCATGAGCAGTTCTTC.

This chain connects TRBV6-6 to TRBJ2-1, with TRBD2 matching over 7 bases. With 5 bases clipped from V and 9 bases from J, the junction kept 10 bases outside the gene matches. The germline V gene has CDR1 MNHNY and CDR2 SVGAGI (reference sequence). This CDR3 contains 14 residues. CDR3: CASSRTSEGPEQFF. In nucleotides, the CDR3 is TGTGCCAGCAGTAGAACTAGCGAGGGCCCTGAGCAGTTCTTC.

The chain joins TRBV15 to TRBJ1-4; D is uncertain. The CDR3 runs to 15 residues. Germline lookup yields CDR1 LNHNV and CDR2 YYDKDF (reference sequence). Trimming removed 3 bases from V and 3 bases from J, with 11 bases in between. The CDR3 region is CATSSDKGPNEKLFF. In DNA form, the CDR3 reads TGTGCCACCAGCAGCGATAAAGGGCCTAATGAAAAACTGTTTTTT.

J is TRBJ2-5 and V is TRBV2, with a tentative D call TRBD1 (5 bases). This CDR3 is 13 amino acids long. The germline gives CDR1 SNHLY, CDR2 FYNNEI. Trimming pared 5 bases from V and 1 base from J, leaving 8 bases between. Here the CDR3 reads CASSKDTQETQYF. As DNA, the CDR3 is TGTGCCAGCAGTAAGGACACCCAAGAGACCCAGTACTTC.

The chain employs TRBV9 and TRBJ1-4, with 9 bases lining up with TRBD1. CDR1 is SGDLS, CDR2 YYNGEE, per germline. After removal of 5 bases from V and 4 bases from J, the junction contained 9 bases not matched to a gene. This CDR3 is 16 amino acids long. CDR3 residues: CASSALPGQGNEKLFF. The CDR3 region has the DNA TGTGCCAGCAGTGCACTTCCGGGACAGGGTAATGAAAAACTGTTTTTT.

The chain joins TRBV27 to TRBJ1-6; 7 nucleotides match TRBD1. The trim removed 0 bases at V and 15 bases at J, leaving 2 bases unmatched. Germline V lookup: CDR1 MNHEY, CDR2 SMNVEV (reference sequence). The CDR3 spans 12 residues. CDR3 sequence (DNA): TGTGCCAGCAGTTTATCAGGACAGGACCTCCACTTT. It codes for CASSLSGQDLHF.

The rearrangement uses TRBV10-1 and TRBJ2-2; the D is unclear. V lost 8 bases and J 4 bases, leaving 5 bases between the germline ends. The germline V gene encodes CDR1 WNHNN and CDR2 SYGVQD (reference sequence). The CDR3 extends over 11 amino acids. Written as DNA, the CDR3 is TGCGCCAGCTATTTCACCGGGGAGCTGTTTTTT. Translation: CASYFTGELFF.

This clone came up a few times. V is TRBV27 and J is TRBJ1-6; D is perhaps TRBD1 (6 bases). The CDR3 is 14 amino acids. Trimming cost V 2 bases and J 9 bases, with 11 bases left between them. Germline V lookup: CDR1 MNHEY, CDR2 SMNVEV (reference sequence). The CDR3 DNA sequence: TGTGCCAGCAGTTTAAGCCAGGGGTTTTCACCCCTCCACTTT. Residues: CASSLSQGFSPLHF.

V gene TRBV12-3 or TRBV12-4 combines with J gene TRBJ1-2, with D hard to call. V was shortened by 4 bases and J by 8 bases, with 8 bases between the two germline ends. The CDR3 has 11 amino acids. The CDR3, as DNA: TGTGCCAGCAGTTCGCTCATGGGCTACACCTTC. It yields the protein CASSSLMGYTF.

The rearrangement links TRBV30 to TRBJ1-5; the match to TRBD1 covers 7 bases. V gave up 2 bases and J gave up 4 bases; unmatched junction bases: 2. CDR1 is GTSNPN and CDR2 is SVGIG in the germline V gene (reference sequence). CDR3 length: 13 residues. CDR3 protein: CAWSRGRNQPQHF. CDR3 DNA: TGTGCCTGGAGTAGGGGGCGGAATCAGCCCCAGCATTTT.

V and J are TRBV5-4 and TRBJ1-3, with D perhaps matching TRBD1 (5 bases). CDR1 is SGHNT, CDR2 YYREEE, per germline (reference sequence). The CDR3 extends over 14 amino acids. V was trimmed by 4 bases and J by 4 bases, leaving 12 bases between them. This CDR3 is CASSPGTAGNTIYF. CDR3 sequence (DNA): TGTGCCAGCAGCCCGGGGACGGCCGGAAACACCATATATTTT.

The CDR3: CATSRSPSRGDGWETQYF. CDR3 sequence (DNA): TGTGCCACCAGCAGATCACCCTCGAGGGGAGACGGTTGGGAGACCCAGTACTTC. The chain has TRBV15 and TRBJ2-5; possibly TRBD1 or TRBD2 for D (5 bases each). This CDR3 is built from 18 residues. V was trimmed by 2 bases and J by 5 bases, leaving 24 bases between them. Germline V lookup: CDR1 LNHNV, CDR2 YYDKDF (reference sequence). The variable domain in full, completed from reference TRBV15 and TRBJ2-5, reads DAMVIQNPRYQVTQFGKPVTLSCSQTLNHNVMYWYQQKSSQAPKLLFHYYDKDFNNEADTPDNFQSRRPNTSFCFLDIRSPGLGDTAMYLCATSRSPSRGDGWETQYFGPGTRLLVL.

The rearrangement links TRBV25-1 to TRBJ1-2; D possibly corresponds to TRBD1 (5 bases). The germline gives CDR1 MGHDK, CDR2 SYGVNS. This CDR3 region has 13 residues. V lost 5 bases and J lost 5, with 12 bases in between. The CDR3 DNA follows: TGTGCCAGCAGTCAAGGGACGTATTATGGCTACACCTTC. Residues: CASSQGTYYGYTF.